The 23 T cell receptor beta chains reported below all come from one sample, sequenced in a study of T cell responses to AZD1222 COVID-19 vaccine. Assay: immunoSEQ multiplex PCR; the TCRdb copy retains only in-frame clones and omits some. The profile shows about 150,000 clones, about 87% of them singletons. The material sequenced was peripheral blood, taken on day 0 of AZD1222 vaccination. The origin of the receptors is an adult in good health.

J is TRBJ1-2 and V is TRBV28; D gene uncertain. Germline lookup yields CDR1 MDHEN and CDR2 SYDVKM. V lost 6 bases and J lost 0, with 8 bases in between. The CDR3 covers 13 residues. The CDR3 region is CASSRIPNYGYTF. CDR3 DNA sequence: TGTGCCAGCAGCCGGATTCCTAACTATGGCTACACCTTC.

The chain carries TRBV15 and TRBJ2-5; D might be TRBD2 (5 bases). Germline V gene lookup returns CDR1 LNHNV and CDR2 YYDKDF (reference sequence). Trimming left V 0 bases short and J 3 bases short, with 11 bases between. This CDR3 has 15 amino acids. In DNA form, the CDR3 reads TGTGCCACCAGCAGAGATTCGGGGAGAGAAGAGACCCAGTACTTC. Translated, it gives CATSRDSGREETQYF.

J is TRBJ2-7 and V is TRBV9; 11 bases align to TRBD2. V gave up 3 bases and J gave up 5 bases; unmatched junction bases: 16. This CDR3 contains 18 residues. Germline CDR1 is SGDLS and CDR2 is YYNGEE. This CDR3 reads CASSARTSGLHLLDEQYF. The CDR3 DNA is TGTGCCAGCAGCGCCCGGACTAGCGGGCTCCACCTGTTGGACGAGCAGTACTTC.

The chain joins TRBV9 to TRBJ1-3, with D possibly being TRBD1 (6 bases). Trimming stripped 7 bases from V and 0 bases from J, with 8 bases between. The CDR3 is made up of 13 amino acids. Germline V gives CDR1 SGDLS, CDR2 YYNGEE. The CDR3 region is CASVGASGNTIYF. CDR3 coding DNA: TGTGCCAGCGTGGGGGCCTCTGGAAACACCATATATTTT.

This clone was detected once. The V call is TRBV5-1, the J call TRBJ1-2; 8 bases are a match to TRBD1. The V and J ends lost 0 bases and 2 bases, in that order; junction bases with no gene match: 0. This CDR3 contains 14 residues. The germline V gene encodes CDR1 SGHRS and CDR2 YFSETQ. The CDR3 region is CASSLGQGNYGYTF. In DNA, the CDR3 is TGCGCCAGCAGCTTGGGACAGGGGAACTATGGCTACACCTTC. Using reference TRBV5-1 and TRBJ1-2 for the parts outside the CDR3, the full variable domain is KAGVTQTPRYLIKTRGQQVTLSCSPISGHRSVSWYQQTPGQGLQFLFEYFSETQRNKGNFPGRFSGRQFSNSRSEMNVSTLELGDSALYLCASSLGQGNYGYTFGSGTRLTVV.

V is TRBV9 and J is TRBJ2-3; TRBD1 or TRBD2 may be the D gene (5 bases each). Germline CDR1 and CDR2: SGDLS and YYNGEE. The CDR3 is 15 residues long. V dropped 2 bases and J dropped 5 bases, with 15 bases sitting between them. The CDR3 nucleotides are TGTGCCAGCAGCGTCGGGACCTTCTGGGAAGATACGCAGTATTTT. As protein: CASSVGTFWEDTQYF.

This chain links TRBV5-1 with TRBJ2-7; maybe TRBD2 (5 bases). The CDR3 contains 12 residues. Germline V gene data show CDR1 as SGHRS and CDR2 as YFSETQ. V was shortened by 5 bases and J by 5 bases, with 11 bases between the two germline ends. The CDR3 coding sequence is TGCGCCAGCAGTGCGGAGGCACACGAGCAGTACTTC. Translating gives CASSAEAHEQYF.

This chain links TRBV5-1 with TRBJ2-5; 10 bases match TRBD1. Germline CDR1 and CDR2: SGHRS and YFSETQ. This CDR3 is 16 amino acids long. V lost 4 bases to trimming and J lost 2 bases; unmatched junction nucleotides: 8. CDR3 sequence: CASSRSGTGDQETQYF. The DNA for the CDR3 is TGCGCCAGCAGCCGGTCAGGGACAGGGGATCAAGAGACCCAGTACTTC.

The chain is built from TRBV6-5 and TRBJ2-7; D is undetermined. The CDR3 is 13 residues long. Germline values: CDR1 MNHEY, CDR2 SVGAGI. The V gene lost 6 bases and the J gene lost 5 bases, with 14 bases spanning the gap. CDR3 DNA: TGTGCCAGCAGCCCGTGGAAGACGAACGAGCAGTACTTC. It encodes CASSPWKTNEQYF.

The rearrangement links TRBV28 to TRBJ2-2; the match to TRBD2 covers 8 bases. The CDR3 is 19 amino acids. Trimming cost V 6 bases and J 2 bases; bases outside gene matches: 17. Germline V CDR1 and CDR2: MDHEN, SYDVKM. The CDR3 sequence is CASSPLLSRLARNTGELFF. CDR3 nucleotide sequence: TGTGCCAGCAGCCCCCTCCTATCCCGACTAGCGCGAAACACCGGGGAGCTGTTTTTT.

The chain links TRBV5-4 to TRBJ1-5; tentatively, D is TRBD1 (6 bases). V was clipped by 6 bases and J by 2 bases, with 21 bases between them. Germline V gene sequence: CDR1 SGHNT, CDR2 YYREEE (reference sequence). The CDR3 has 17 residues. CDR3 in amino acids: CASNPRVGTWGNQPQHF. Written as DNA, the CDR3 is TGTGCCAGCAATCCCAGGGTTGGGACATGGGGCAATCAGCCCCAGCATTTT.

This clone was found a few times. This chain joins TRBV4-2 and TRBJ1-6; the match to TRBD1 covers 11 bases. Unmatched junction bases numbered 7, after V lost 5 bases and J lost 7 bases. The CDR3 has 16 amino acids. Per the germline V gene, CDR1 is LGHNA and CDR2 is YNFKEQ. The CDR3 sequence is CASSAGQGEKNSPLHF. For the CDR3, the DNA is TGTGCCAGCAGCGCGGGACAGGGGGAGAAAAATTCACCCCTCCACTTT.

CDR3 sequence: CASSPSGSSYNEQFF. CDR3 bases: TGTGCCAGCAGCCCCAGCGGGAGTTCCTACAATGAGCAGTTCTTC. This chain joins TRBV9 and TRBJ2-1; 8 positions match TRBD2. With 4 bases clipped from V and 1 base from J, the junction kept 4 bases outside the gene matches. The germline CDR1 and CDR2 sequences are SGDLS and YYNGEE. The CDR3 runs 15 residues.

The chain uses TRBV7-2 and TRBJ1-3, with no clear D. V lost 5 bases to trimming and J lost 3 bases, with 8 bases between them. This CDR3 is 13 amino acids long. Germline lookup yields CDR1 SGHTA and CDR2 FQGNSA. The CDR3 DNA follows: TGTGCCAGCAGCCTAACTCTTGGAAACACCATATATTTT. Amino acid sequence: CASSLTLGNTIYF.

The chain recombines TRBV5-4 with TRBJ2-7, with 8 bases that match TRBD1. Looked up from germline, CDR1 is SGHNT and CDR2 is YYREEE (reference sequence). The V segment lost 4 bases and the J segment 5 bases; nucleotides outside the gene matches: 5. This CDR3 spans 13 amino acids. CDR3 amino acids: CASSRQTGDEQYF. The CDR3 coding sequence is TGTGCCAGCAGCCGCCAGACAGGGGACGAGCAGTACTTC. The whole variable domain, remainder taken from reference TRBV5-4 and TRBJ2-7, is ETGVTQSPTHLIKTRGQQVTLRCSSQSGHNTVSWYQQALGQGPQFIFQYYREEENGRGNFPPRFSGLQFPNYSSELNVNALELDDSALYLCASSRQTGDEQYFGPGTRLTVT.

With regard to this clone: Other nucleotide sequences from this sample produce the same CDR3. The genes are TRBV6-1 and TRBJ1-5, with D possibly matching TRBD1 (5 bases). CDR3 length: 14 residues. Germline assignment: CDR1 MNHNS and CDR2 SASEGT. Trimming removed 3 bases from V and 4 bases from J, with 10 bases in between. This chain's CDR3 is CASSDSGGNQPQHF. CDR3 in DNA: TGTGCCAGCAGTGATTCGGGGGGGAATCAGCCCCAGCATTTT.

This chain links TRBV7-6 with TRBJ2-1; unclear D gene. This CDR3 has 13 amino acids. V was shortened by 0 bases and J by 5 bases, with 5 bases between the two germline ends. Looked up from germline, CDR1 is SGHVS and CDR2 is FNYEAQ. This chain's CDR3 is CASSLAPDNEQFF. The CDR3 nucleotides are TGTGCCAGCAGCTTAGCGCCCGACAATGAGCAGTTCTTC.

This clone came up once. The chain employs TRBV9 and TRBJ1-3; the D gene is possibly TRBD1 (5 bases). Germline V gene sequence: CDR1 SGDLS, CDR2 YYNGEE. The CDR3 runs to 14 residues. Trimming stripped 0 bases from V and 6 bases from J, with 10 bases between. The CDR3 DNA reads as TGTGCCAGCAGCGTAGCCTGGGGGTCAAACACCATATATTTT. Its translation is CASSVAWGSNTIYF. The variable domain in full, completed from reference TRBV9 and TRBJ1-3, reads DSGVTQTPKHLITATGQRVTLRCSPRSGDLSVYWYQQSLDQGLQFLIQYYNGEERAKGNILERFSAQQFPDLHSELNLSSLELGDSALYFCASSVAWGSNTIYFGEGSWLTVV.

V usage is TRBV12-3 or TRBV12-4 and J usage is TRBJ1-2; a possible D gene is TRBD1 (5 bases). The CDR3 is 13 residues long. The V gene lost 6 bases and the J gene lost 4 bases, with 12 bases spanning the gap. The CDR3 nucleotides are TGTGCCAGCAGAGGGGTACAAGGCTATGGCTACACCTTC. It specifies CASRGVQGYGYTF.

This clone has a handful of counts. CDR3 amino acids: CASKTGWDDQPQHF. DNA of the CDR3: TGTGCCAGTAAAACAGGCTGGGACGATCAGCCCCAGCATTTT. This chain connects TRBV19 to TRBJ1-5; D might be TRBD1 (5 bases). This CDR3 comprises 14 residues. From germline, CDR1 is LNHDA and CDR2 SQIVND (reference sequence). V shed 7 bases and J shed 5 bases, with 15 bases lying between them.

The chain joins TRBV2 to TRBJ1-4, with 7 bases fitting TRBD1. Per germline, CDR1 SNHLY and CDR2 FYNNEI. The CDR3 is made up of 16 amino acids. V lost 5 bases and J lost 7; bases outside the gene matches: 13. CDR3 nucleotide sequence: TGTGCCAGCAGTCGTGACAGGGCCCGTGCGGGTGAAAAACTGTTTTTT. Translated, it gives CASSRDRARAGEKLFF.

Regarding this clone: Other nucleotide sequences from this sample produce the same CDR3. This chain uses TRBV27 with TRBJ2-7, with 12 nucleotides matching TRBD1. Germline V CDR1 and CDR2: MNHEY, SMNVEV (reference sequence). V dropped 5 bases and J dropped 7; count of bases not matched to a gene: 6. The CDR3 consists of 14 residues. CDR3 region: CASSPGTGGDEQYF. Written as DNA, the CDR3 is TGTGCCAGCAGTCCGGGGACAGGGGGCGATGAGCAGTACTTC.

Here the CDR3 reads CASSHDRGYGYTF. CDR3 coding DNA: TGTGCCAGCAGTCATGACAGGGGCTATGGCTACACCTTC. V and J are TRBV12-3 or TRBV12-4 and TRBJ1-2, with TRBD1 identical over 8 bases. The CDR3 loop spans 13 amino acids. V dropped 5 bases and J dropped 4; count of bases not matched to a gene: 3.